A selection of T cell receptor beta chains follows, all from one sample in a study of blood T cell repertoires in COVID-19. Measured with immunoSEQ multiplex PCR; TCRdb has only the in-frame clones, and not every one. Of approximately 310,000 clones in the sample, over 75% were seen once. Source material: peripheral blood. The source is a woman aged 45-59 years who had recovered from COVID-19. CDR3s include the opening cysteine and the closing phenylalanine or tryptophan. A D gene is named only where the DNA matches it firmly. Only part of the rows carry a size: once, few, many, or a class if the clone is expanded.

15	TRBJ2-3	TRBV4-1	-	-	CASSYQGGMADTQYF	TGCGCCAGCAGCTACCAGGGCGGGATGGCAGATACGCAGTATTTT
14	TRBJ2-1	TRBV28	TRBD1	few	CASNKMDRVSEQFF	TGTGCCAGCAACAAAATGGACAGGGTCAGTGAGCAGTTCTTC
16	TRBJ2-4	TRBV28	-	-	CASSLDLRGGFSIQYF	TGTGCCAGCAGTTTAGATCTTCGAGGGGGTTTTAGCATTCAGTACTTC
14	TRBJ2-3	TRBV4-3	TRBD2	-	CASSQGGISDTQYF	TGCGCCAGCAGCCAGGGGGGGATTTCAGATACGCAGTATTTT
15	TRBJ2-3	TRBV28	TRBD1	once	CASSAVARGQDTQYF	TGTGCCAGCAGTGCCGTAGCCAGGGGGCAGGATACGCAGTATTTT
15	TRBJ1-3	TRBV3-1/TRBV3-2	-	once	CASSPFGSSGNTIYF	TGTGCCAGCAGCCCATTCGGGAGCTCTGGAAACACCATATATTTT
12	TRBJ1-1	TRBV12-3/TRBV12-4	-	-	CASTASQGKAFF	TGTGCCAGCACCGCCAGCCAGGGTAAAGCTTTCTTT
16	TRBJ1-3	TRBV5-6	-	-	CASSLVAGVSGNTIYF	TGTGCCAGCAGCTTGGTAGCCGGAGTCTCTGGAAACACCATATATTTT
16	TRBJ1-2	TRBV9	TRBD1	-	CASSGQGPLANYGYTF	TGTGCCAGCAGCGGACAGGGGCCCTTAGCTAACTATGGCTACACCTTC
14	TRBJ1-4	TRBV27	TRBD1	-	CASRGQGTNEKLFF	TGTGCCAGCAGGGGACAGGGGACTAATGAAAAACTGTTTTTT
18	TRBJ2-2	TRBV10-3	-	-	CAISDREGGGRMAGELFF	TGTGCCATCAGTGACCGCGAAGGGGGAGGGCGTATGGCCGGGGAGCTGTTTTTT
14	TRBJ2-1	TRBV24-1	TRBD1	-	CATSKQGAYNEQFF	TGTGCCACCAGCAAACAGGGGGCCTACAATGAGCAGTTCTTC
15	TRBJ2-7	TRBV7-2	TRBD2	-	CASSYSSGWTYEQYF	TGTGCCAGCAGCTACTCTAGCGGGTGGACCTACGAGCAGTACTTC
16	TRBJ2-1	TRBV24-1	TRBD2	-	CATSDWLSGDYNEQFF	TGTGCCACCAGTGATTGGCTTAGCGGGGACTACAATGAGCAGTTCTTC
17	TRBJ2-3	TRBV10-3	TRBD2	-	CAISDASGRGVIDTQYF	TGTGCCATCAGTGACGCTAGCGGGAGGGGTGTCATAGATACGCAGTATTTT
15	TRBJ2-5	TRBV6-6	-	-	CASSYIGSAQETQYF	TGTGCCAGCAGTTACATCGGGTCAGCACAAGAGACCCAGTACTTC
16	TRBJ2-5	TRBV6-5	TRBD2	-	CASSSGLAGLGETQYF	TGTGCCAGCAGTTCGGGACTAGCGGGACTAGGGGAGACCCAGTACTTC
13	TRBJ2-7	TRBV30	TRBD2	once	CAWSLRGGDEQYF	TGTGCCTGGAGTTTGCGGGGGGGCGACGAGCAGTACTTC
16	TRBJ2-7	TRBV7-6	-	-	CASSLADGTGGHEQYF	TGTGCCAGCAGCTTAGCGGACGGCACTGGGGGCCACGAGCAGTACTTC
13	TRBJ1-1	TRBV19	TRBD1	-	CASSRQGDTEAFF	TGTGCCAGTAGCAGGCAGGGGGACACTGAAGCTTTCTTT
11	TRBJ1-2	TRBV28	-	-	CASREGYGYTF	TGTGCCAGCCGCGAGGGCTATGGCTACACCTTC
13	TRBJ1-5	TRBV30	-	-	CAWSPELNQPQHF	TGTGCCTGGAGTCCCGAGCTCAATCAGCCCCAGCATTTT
13	TRBJ2-3	TRBV6-2/TRBV6-3	TRBD2	-	CASSDLAGDTQYF	TGTGCCAGCAGTGATCTAGCGGGAGATACGCAGTATTTT
16	TRBJ1-1	TRBV27	TRBD1	-	CASSSGTGGVDTEAFF	TGTGCCAGCAGTTCTGGGACAGGGGGAGTAGACACTGAAGCTTTCTTT
14	TRBJ2-5	TRBV10-3	-	-	CAARGGPFQETQYF	TGTGCCGCGAGGGGGGGGCCTTTTCAAGAGACCCAGTACTTC
15	TRBJ1-4	TRBV6-5	-	-	CASSYSSSREEKLFF	TGTGCCAGCAGTTACTCGAGTAGTCGGGAGGAAAAACTGTTTTTT
14	TRBJ1-1	TRBV10-2	-	-	CASLDGGPNTEAFF	TGCGCCAGCCTAGACGGGGGACCGAACACTGAAGCTTTCTTT
17	TRBJ1-1	TRBV9	-	-	CASSVARGIGVNTEAFF	TGTGCCAGCAGCGTCGCTAGGGGAATAGGGGTTAACACTGAAGCTTTCTTT
15	TRBJ1-1	TRBV19	TRBD1	-	CASTWTGGSNTEAFF	TGTGCCAGTACCTGGACAGGGGGATCGAACACTGAAGCTTTCTTT
15	TRBJ2-1	TRBV9	-	-	CASSPSGATLQSQFF	TGTGCCAGCAGCCCAAGCGGAGCCACCCTACAATCGCAGTTCTTC
11	TRBJ1-2	TRBV6-5	-	-	CASSSLYGYTF	TGTGCCAGCAGTTCCCTCTATGGCTACACCTTC
15	TRBJ2-6	TRBV5-1	-	-	CASSSVGTGANVLTF	TGCGCCAGCAGCTCGGTTGGTACTGGGGCCAACGTCCTGACTTTC
14	TRBJ2-2	TRBV7-3	-	-	CASSSTILAGELFF	TGTGCCAGCAGCTCTACTATATTGGCCGGGGAGCTGTTTTTT
16	TRBJ1-5	TRBV19	-	-	CASSTRQLYSNQPQHF	TGTGCCAGTAGCACAAGACAGCTTTATAGCAATCAGCCCCAGCATTTT
13	TRBJ2-3	TRBV12-3/TRBV12-4	-	-	CASRTGFTDTQYF	TGTGCCAGCAGAACCGGGTTCACAGATACGCAGTATTTT
15	TRBJ1-1	TRBV6-6	TRBD1	-	CASSPGTGPSSEAFF	TGTGCCAGCAGTCCCGGGACAGGACCGAGCTCTGAAGCTTTCTTT
17	TRBJ1-3	TRBV6-2/TRBV6-3	-	-	CASSYSTNSRAGNTIYF	TGTGCCAGCAGTTACTCCACGAACAGCAGGGCTGGAAACACCATATATTTT
15	TRBJ2-7	TRBV2	TRBD2	-	CASSDRPSGGGEQYF	TGTGCCAGCAGTGATCGGCCTAGCGGGGGGGGTGAGCAGTACTTC
14	TRBJ2-7	TRBV10-3	TRBD1	-	CAISDRGSSYEQYF	TGTGCCATCAGCGACAGGGGCTCTTCCTACGAGCAGTACTTC
15	TRBJ2-7	TRBV6-5	-	once	CASSFGGSTSYEQYF	TGTGCCAGCAGTTTCGGAGGTTCCACTTCCTACGAGCAGTACTTC
15	TRBJ1-6	TRBV18	TRBD1	once	CASSGQGPGNSPLHF	TGTGCCAGCTCAGGACAGGGTCCAGGCAATTCACCCCTCCACTTT
17	TRBJ1-6	TRBV28	TRBD1	-	CASSSTRTGEDNSPLHF	TGTGCCAGCAGTTCTACACGGACAGGGGAAGATAATTCACCCCTCCACTTT
13	TRBJ1-2	TRBV7-9	-	-	CASSSSRVHGYTF	TGTGCCAGCAGCTCCTCCAGGGTCCATGGCTACACCTTC
13	TRBJ1-4	TRBV18	-	-	CASSRGLGEKLFF	TGTGCCAGCTCACGGGGACTTGGTGAAAAACTGTTTTTT
15	TRBJ1-4	TRBV4-1	TRBD1	-	CASSQEGTGTGKLFF	TGCGCCAGCAGCCAAGAAGGGACAGGGACGGGAAAACTGTTTTTT